The source of this T cell receptor (beta chain) is a study of blood T cell repertoires in COVID-19. Across the whole study: Researchers got acute and convalescent COVID-19 samples from the United States, Italy and Spain. Nucleic acid was either cDNA or gDNA, and it came from T cells, B-cell-depleted T cells, or PBMCs.

Between the trimmed V and J ends, which lost 4 bases and 10 bases, there was a span of 10 bases. The germline V gene encodes CDR1 LNHNV and CDR2 YYDKDF (reference sequence). The CDR3 extends over 12 amino acids. As handled by the study authors: The assay estimated nucleated cells by amplifying reference gene primers. Clones were read by immunoSEQ multiplex PCR, and TCRdb kept only the in-frame ones, dropping some. The V and J calls and clone size are taken from that table; D and trimming were inferred from the DNA. Of some 170,000 clones listed, 87% are singletons. This TCR was sampled from a woman between 45 and 65 years old with acute or convalescent COVID-19. Material for sequencing was peripheral blood. This sequence joins TRBV15 and TRBJ1-4; no firm D call. CDR3 DNA: TGTGCCACCAGCACCACAGTAGGAAAACTGTTTTTT. It translates to CATSTTVGKLFF.